The 19 T cell receptor beta chains given below trace back to one sample, sequenced in a study of T cell repertoires in cytomegalovirus infection (dated by TCRdb to the late 2010s). The data were produced on an Illumina HiSeq 1500. TCRdb trimmed the raw reads at Q25, called clones with MiXCR and kept productive beta chains. CDR3 protein sequences are deduplicated, and each keeps its most common genes and DNA. The sample yields 400,000 to 550,000 distinct CDR3 sequences; around 11% were counted once. Of the sample, roughly a tenth falls within the top ten clones. The sample was PBMCs. The receptors were sampled from a human donor in good health (CMV status not recorded). Some clones in this sample may be carry-over from other donors' samples.

This clonotype was seen a handful of times. This sequence joins TRBV20-1 and TRBJ2-7, with TRBD2 identical over 8 bases. Germline V gene data show CDR1 as DFQATT and CDR2 as SNEGSKA (reference sequence). J was trimmed by 2 bases and V by 3 bases; bases with no gene match: 3. The CDR3 runs to 13 residues. The CDR3, as DNA: TGCAGTGCTAGGGTTAGCGGGACCTACGAGCAGTACTTC. Translation gives CSARVSGTYEQYF.

This clonotype was detected only a few times. The chain joins TRBV2 to TRBJ2-2; the D call may be TRBD1 or TRBD2 (5 bases each). V was clipped by 4 bases and J by 4 bases, with 13 bases between them. The germline CDR1 and CDR2 sequences are SNHLY and FYNNEI. CDR3 length: 15 residues. The CDR3 here is CASSGAVGVTGELFF. CDR3 bases: TGTGCCAGCAGTGGAGCGGTAGGGGTCACCGGGGAGCTGTTTTTT.

This clonotype was counted at least ten times. The V call is TRBV19, the J call TRBJ2-2, with 7 bases fitting TRBD1. CDR3 length equals 15 residues. V trimming: 6 bases; J trimming: 3 bases; junction bases outside the gene matches: 7. Germline V gives CDR1 LNHDA, CDR2 SQIVND (reference sequence). CDR3 sequence: CASSGLDRHTGELFF. DNA for the CDR3: TGTGCCAGTAGCGGATTGGACAGGCACACCGGGGAGCTGTTTTTT. Full variable domain (outside the CDR3, taken from reference TRBV19 and TRBJ2-2): DGGITQSPKYLFRKEGQNVTLSCEQNLNHDAMYWYRQDPGQGLRLIYYSQIVNDFQKGDIAEGYSVSREKKESFPLTVTSAQKNPTAFYLCASSGLDRHTGELFFGEGSRLTVL.

This clonotype was observed many times. The rearrangement joins TRBV14 to TRBJ1-2; TRBD1 agrees at 10 bases. V was clipped by 10 bases and J by 3 bases; unmatched bases: 11. The CDR3 sequence is 15 residues long. Per germline, CDR1 SGHDN and CDR2 FVKESK. CDR3 sequence: CATPWDRGRDYGYTF. DNA of the CDR3: TGTGCCACCCCTTGGGACAGGGGACGTGACTATGGCTACACCTTC.

Ten or more counts support this clonotype. This sequence joins TRBV6-6 and TRBJ1-1, with D possibly being TRBD1 (5 bases). The V gene's germline CDR1 is MNHNY and CDR2 SVGAGI (reference sequence). With 0 bases removed from V and 4 bases from J, the gap between germline ends came to 6 bases. The CDR3 is 13 amino acids. This CDR3 reads CASSYSGVTEAFF. In DNA, the CDR3 is TGTGCCAGCAGTTACTCGGGGGTCACTGAAGCTTTCTTT.

The genes are TRBV2 and TRBJ1-1; D may be TRBD1 (6 bases). The CDR3 runs 15 residues. The germline V gene encodes CDR1 SNHLY and CDR2 FYNNEI. V was pared by 6 bases and J by 4 bases, with 18 bases between. CDR3 loop: CASREQGSWGTEAFF. CDR3 in DNA: TGTGCCAGCAGGGAACAGGGTTCATGGGGCACTGAAGCTTTCTTT.

Only one count was recorded for this clonotype. The CDR3: CATSREIGTGDQPQHF. As DNA, the CDR3 is TGTGCCACCAGCAGAGAAATCGGGACAGGGGACCAGCCCCAGCATTTT. The V and J genes are TRBV15 and TRBJ1-5; 10 bases are shared with TRBD1. Germline V gene data show CDR1 as LNHNV and CDR2 as YYDKDF (reference sequence). CDR3 length equals 16 residues. J was trimmed by 7 bases and V by 0 bases; bases with no gene match: 6.

This clonotype was counted many times. Possible read error: a much larger clone is one base away. The V and J genes are TRBV7-3 and TRBJ1-2, with TRBD1 matching 7 bases. CDR1 is SGHTA and CDR2 is FQGTGA in the germline V gene. The ends lost 2 bases at V and 3 bases at J; junction bases unmatched: 0. This CDR3 spans 13 amino acids. The CDR3 DNA is TGTGCCAGCAGCTTAGGACAGGACTATGGCTACACCTTC. Translated: CASSLGQDYGYTF.

The V gene is TRBV28, the J gene TRBJ2-7; 7 positions agree with TRBD1. After removal of 7 bases from V and 0 bases from J, the junction contained 9 bases not matched to a gene. CDR1 is MDHEN, CDR2 SYDVKM, per germline. The CDR3 has 15 amino acids. DNA of the CDR3: TGTGCCAGCACAACCCCACAGGGGTCCTCCTACGAGCAGTACTTC. It translates to CASTTPQGSSYEQYF.

Comments on this clonotype: A much larger clonotype is one base distant, so this may be a read error. The chain recombines TRBV4-1 with TRBJ2-7; TRBD2 matches at 10 bases. CDR3 size: 16 residues. Germline-derived CDR1 and CDR2 are MGHRA and YSYEKL. CDR3 loop: CASSHDGTSASYEQYF. The DNA of the CDR3 is TGTGCCAGCAGCCACGACGGGACTAGCGCCTCCTACGAGCAGTACTTC.

The chain recombines TRBV12-3 or TRBV12-4 with TRBJ1-2; 12 nucleotides line up with TRBD1. J lost 0 bases, V lost 5 bases, and 10 bases had no gene match. The CDR3 consists of 18 residues. The CDR3 nucleotides read TGTGCCAGCAGTCACAACCGGGACAGGGGGCCAACTAACTATGGCTACACCTTC. Translating it yields CASSHNRDRGPTNYGYTF.

The CDR3 loop is CSAGEDTQYF. The CDR3 DNA reads TGCAGCGCAGGAGAGGATACGCAGTATTTT. The chain carries TRBV29-1 and TRBJ2-3; D is undetermined. The V end lost 7 bases, the J end lost 6 bases, and 8 bases lay between the germline ends. Germline V CDR1 and CDR2: SQVTM, ANQGSEA. This CDR3 region has 10 residues.

This clonotype was seen a few times. The CDR3 here is CASSRTGLYGYTF. For the CDR3, the DNA is TGTGCCAGCAGCCGGACAGGGCTGTATGGCTACACCTTC. The chain joins TRBV7-9 to TRBJ1-2, with TRBD1 matching over 8 bases. V shed 5 bases, J shed 5 bases, and the junction held 4 bases outside the gene matches. This CDR3 has 13 residues. CDR1 is SEHNR and CDR2 is FQNEAQ in the germline V gene (reference sequence).

The chain combines TRBV20-1 with TRBJ2-7, with TRBD2 identical over 10 bases. This CDR3 is 15 amino acids long. Germline CDR1 reads DFQATT; CDR2 reads SNEGSKA (reference sequence). V trimming: 0 bases; J trimming: 7 bases; junction bases outside the gene matches: 9. CDR3 amino acids: CSARDLGLADWEQYF. The DNA of the CDR3 is TGCAGTGCTAGAGATTTAGGACTAGCGGACTGGGAGCAGTACTTC.

This clonotype was counted only a few times. Its ends do not fully match the called genes, so a read error is possible. The chain has TRBV30 and TRBJ2-7; the D is unclear. From germline, CDR1 is GTSNPN and CDR2 SVGIG (reference sequence). CDR3 length: 12 amino acids. The CDR3 sequence: CGLPPSYYEQYF. In DNA, the CDR3 is TGCGGCCTCCCCCCATCGTACTACGAGCAGTACTTC.

This rearrangement joins TRBV2 to TRBJ1-1; perhaps TRBD1 as D (5 bases). The germline CDR1 and CDR2 sequences are SNHLY and FYNNEI. The CDR3 is 14 residues long. The germline V and J ends were trimmed by 5 bases and 9 bases, with 19 bases remaining between them. The CDR3 bases are TGTGCCAGCAGTTCTATTACCCGGACACCCCAAGCTTTCTTT. The encoded protein is CASSSITRTPQAFF. The variable domain in full, completed from reference TRBV2 and TRBJ1-1, reads EPEVTQTPSHQVTQMGQEVILRCVPISNHLYFYWYRQILGQKVEFLVSFYNNEISEKSEIFDDQFSVERPDGSNFTLKIRSTKLEDSAMYFCASSSITRTPQAFFGQGTRLTVV.

The chain recombines TRBV4-1 with TRBJ2-1; D is perhaps TRBD2 (5 bases). The V end lost 4 bases, the J end lost 0 bases, and 10 bases lay between the germline ends. Germline CDR1 MGHRA, CDR2 YSYEKL. This CDR3 region has 15 residues. CDR3: CASSPPGISYNEQFF. The CDR3 DNA is TGCGCCAGCAGCCCCCCGGGGATCTCCTACAATGAGCAGTTCTTC.

This clonotype was seen only a few times. The rearrangement uses TRBV28 and TRBJ2-7, with D possibly TRBD2 on 7 matching bases. Deletions cut 5 bases from V and 5 bases from J, with 13 bases between. This CDR3 has 13 residues. Germline V gene data show CDR1 as MDHEN and CDR2 as SYDVKM. The CDR3 DNA is TGTGCCAGCAGTCCCCAGGGGAGGGACGAGCAGTACTTC. Protein product: CASSPQGRDEQYF.

This clonotype was observed at least ten times. The V gene is TRBV7-6, the J gene TRBJ2-2; weak D call: TRBD1 (5 bases). The CDR3 has 16 residues. V lost 0 bases to trimming and J lost 4 bases, with 12 bases between them. The V gene's germline CDR1 is SGHVS and CDR2 FNYEAQ. The CDR3 nucleotides read TGTGCCAGCAGCTTAGCCGGACAAGGATCCACCGGGGAGCTGTTTTTT. Protein sequence: CASSLAGQGSTGELFF.